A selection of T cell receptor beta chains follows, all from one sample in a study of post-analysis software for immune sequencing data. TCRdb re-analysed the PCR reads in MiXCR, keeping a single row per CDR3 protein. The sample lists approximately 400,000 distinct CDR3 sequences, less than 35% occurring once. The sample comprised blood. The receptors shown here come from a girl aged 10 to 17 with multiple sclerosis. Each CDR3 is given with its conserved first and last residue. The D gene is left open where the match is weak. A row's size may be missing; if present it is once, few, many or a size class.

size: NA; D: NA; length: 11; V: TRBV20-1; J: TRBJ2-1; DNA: TGCAGTGCCAAAGGACCTTATGAGCAGTTCTTC; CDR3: CSAKGPYEQFF
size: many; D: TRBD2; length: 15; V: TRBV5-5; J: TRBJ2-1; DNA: TGTGCCAGCAGCCCGGGGGGGAGCTCCTACAATGAGCAGTTCTTC; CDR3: CASSPGGSSYNEQFF
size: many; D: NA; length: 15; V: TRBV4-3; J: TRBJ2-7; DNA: TGCGCCAGCAGCCCCTCCTGGGGGGCTGGCTACGAGCAGTACTTC; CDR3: CASSPSWGAGYEQYF
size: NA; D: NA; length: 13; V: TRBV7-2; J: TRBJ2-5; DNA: TGTGCCGGCAGCTTCGGGACTGTAGAGACCCAGTACTTC; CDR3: CAGSFGTVETQYF
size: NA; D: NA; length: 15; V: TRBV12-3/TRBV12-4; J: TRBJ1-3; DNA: TGTGCCAGCAGTTGGGCCGCCGCGGCGGGAAACACCATATATTTT; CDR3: CASSWAAAAGNTIYF
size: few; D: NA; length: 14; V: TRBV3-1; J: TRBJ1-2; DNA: TGTGCCAGCAGCCAAGATATAGGGGGCTATGGCTACACCTTC; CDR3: CASSQDIGGYGYTF
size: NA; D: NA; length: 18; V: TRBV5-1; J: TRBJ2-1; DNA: TGCGCCAGCAGCTCGCCTGCCTGGAGTCGAGGGTCCTACAATGAGCAGTTCTTC; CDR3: CASSSPAWSRGSYNEQFF
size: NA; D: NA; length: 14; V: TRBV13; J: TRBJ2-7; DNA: TGTGCCAGCAGCTTAAATCCAGGGAAAGACGAGCAGTACTTC; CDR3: CASSLNPGKDEQYF
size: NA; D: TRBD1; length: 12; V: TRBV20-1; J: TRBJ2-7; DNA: TGCAGTGCCAGGGGACAGTCCTACGAGCAGTACTTC; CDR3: CSARGQSYEQYF
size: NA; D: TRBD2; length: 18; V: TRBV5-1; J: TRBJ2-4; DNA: TGCGCCAGCAGCTTGATTCCTAGCGGGGGGGCCAGCGTCAACATTCAGTACTTC; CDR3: CASSLIPSGGASVNIQYF
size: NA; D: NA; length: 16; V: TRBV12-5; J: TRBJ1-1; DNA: TGTGCTAGTGGTTTGGTAGCGGGGGAATGGGGCACTGAAGCTTTCTTT; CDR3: CASGLVAGEWGTEAFF
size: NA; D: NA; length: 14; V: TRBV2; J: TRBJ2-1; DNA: TGTGCCAGCAGTGAAACTGTGAGCGTCAATGAGCAGTTCTTC; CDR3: CASSETVSVNEQFF
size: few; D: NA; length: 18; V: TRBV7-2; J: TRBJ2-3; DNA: TGTGCCAGCAGCGTATCACCCTTTTTCGCGACCACAAGAGATACGCAGTATTTT; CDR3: CASSVSPFFATTRDTQYF
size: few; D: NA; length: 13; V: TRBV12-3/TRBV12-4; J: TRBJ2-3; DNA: TGTGCCAGCAGTTTAGCAGGGGCGCCCATGCAGTATTTT; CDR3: CASSLAGAPMQYF
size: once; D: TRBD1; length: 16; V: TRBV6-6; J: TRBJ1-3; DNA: TGTGCCAGCAGTTCTCGGAGACAGGGCAATGGAAACACCATATATTTT; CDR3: CASSSRRQGNGNTIYF
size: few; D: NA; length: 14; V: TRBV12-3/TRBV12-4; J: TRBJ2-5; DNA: TGTGCCACTCGGGAAGCGGGCCCCCAAGAGACCCAGTACTTC; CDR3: CATREAGPQETQYF
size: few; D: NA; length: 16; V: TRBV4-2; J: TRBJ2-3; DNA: TGTGCCAGCAGCCAAGACGAACGGGGGCCCACAGATACGCAGTATTTT; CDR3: CASSQDERGPTDTQYF
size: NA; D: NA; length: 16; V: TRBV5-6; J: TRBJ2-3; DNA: TGTGCCGGCAGCCGCCGTGGGATCAAGAACACAGATACGCAGTATTTT; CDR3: CAGSRRGIKNTDTQYF
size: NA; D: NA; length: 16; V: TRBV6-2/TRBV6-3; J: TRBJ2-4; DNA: TGTGCCAGCAGGACCGGGCGGGATATAGCCAAAAACATTCAGTACTTC; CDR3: CASRTGRDIAKNIQYF
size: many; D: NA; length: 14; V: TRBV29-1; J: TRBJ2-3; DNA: TGCAGCGTTGGGTTACAGTACCTCACAGATACGCAGTATTTT; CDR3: CSVGLQYLTDTQYF
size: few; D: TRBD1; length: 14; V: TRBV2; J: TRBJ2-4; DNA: TGTGCCAGCAGACAGGGACAGACCCTTAGGGAGCAGTACTTC; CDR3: CASRQGQTLREQYF
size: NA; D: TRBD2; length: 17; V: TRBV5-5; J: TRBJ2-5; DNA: TGTGCCAGCAGCTTGGGTGGGACTAGCGGGGGGCAAGAGACCCAGTACTTC; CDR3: CASSLGGTSGGQETQYF
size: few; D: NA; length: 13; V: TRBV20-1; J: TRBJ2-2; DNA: TGCAGTGCTCGGGACGCGAACACCGGGGAGCTGTTTTTT; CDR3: CSARDANTGELFF
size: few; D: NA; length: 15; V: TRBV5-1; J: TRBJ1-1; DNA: TGCGCCAGCAGCTCCTCGGGCCCTGGGAACACTGAAGCTTTCTTT; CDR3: CASSSSGPGNTEAFF
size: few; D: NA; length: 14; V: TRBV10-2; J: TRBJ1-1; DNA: TGCGCCAGCAGCCACGAGGGTGGCGGCACTGAAGCTTTCTTT; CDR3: CASSHEGGGTEAFF
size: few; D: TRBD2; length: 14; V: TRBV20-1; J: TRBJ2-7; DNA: TGCAGTGCTTTCGCGGGGGGGCCTACCAACGAGCAGTACTTC; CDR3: CSAFAGGPTNEQYF
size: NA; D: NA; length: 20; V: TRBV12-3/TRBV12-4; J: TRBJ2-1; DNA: TGTGCCAGCACCTTAAAAAATAGGAGGGGGATAATGACCCCCTACAATGAGCAGTTCTTC; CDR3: CASTLKNRRGIMTPYNEQFF
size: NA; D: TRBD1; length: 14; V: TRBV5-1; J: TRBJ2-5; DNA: TGCGCCAGCCAAACACGACAGGGCGGACAGACCCAGTACTTC; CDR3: CASQTRQGGQTQYF
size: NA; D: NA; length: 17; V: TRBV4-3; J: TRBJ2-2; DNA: TGCGCCAGCAGCCAAGAGTCGAGGCCGGTCAACACCGGGGAGCTGTTTTTT; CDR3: CASSQESRPVNTGELFF
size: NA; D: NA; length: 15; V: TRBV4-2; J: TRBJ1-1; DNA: TGTGCCAGCAGCCAAGATGAAGGGGTACACCGAGAAGCTTTCTTT; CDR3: CASSQDEGVHREAFF
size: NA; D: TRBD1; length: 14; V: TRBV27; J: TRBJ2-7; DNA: TGTGCCAGCAGTTTGAAGGACAGGGGTTACGAGCAGTACTTC; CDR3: CASSLKDRGYEQYF
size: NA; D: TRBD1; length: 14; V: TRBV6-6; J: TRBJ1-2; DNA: TGTGCCAGCAGTGGACAGGGAGAATTTGGAGGCTACACCTTC; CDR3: CASSGQGEFGGYTF
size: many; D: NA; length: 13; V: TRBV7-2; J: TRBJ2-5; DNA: TGTGCCAGCACCCAAAGTGTCCAAGAGACCCAGTACTTC; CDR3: CASTQSVQETQYF
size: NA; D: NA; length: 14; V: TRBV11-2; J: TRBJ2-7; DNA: TGTGCCAGCAGCGTAACCGGGAGCTCCTACGAGCAGTACTTC; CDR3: CASSVTGSSYEQYF
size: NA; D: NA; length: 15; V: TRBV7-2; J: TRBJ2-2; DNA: TGTGCCAGCAGCTTACACGATATTTACACCGGGGAGCTGTTTTTT; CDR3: CASSLHDIYTGELFF
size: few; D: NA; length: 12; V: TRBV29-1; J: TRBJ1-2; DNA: TGCAGCGTTGATCAACAGAACTATGGCTACACCTTC; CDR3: CSVDQQNYGYTF
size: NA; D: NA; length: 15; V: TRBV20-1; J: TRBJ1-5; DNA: TGCAGTGCTACCCCCACAGATCTTAGCAATCAGCCCCAGCATTTT; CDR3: CSATPTDLSNQPQHF
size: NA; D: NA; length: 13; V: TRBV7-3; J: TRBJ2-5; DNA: TGTGCCAGCAGCCCAGGCCAGATGGAGACCCAGTACTTC; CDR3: CASSPGQMETQYF
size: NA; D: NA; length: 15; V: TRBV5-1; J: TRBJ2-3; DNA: TGCGCCAGCAGCTACAGGCCCCCCAGCACAGATACGCAGTATTTT; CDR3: CASSYRPPSTDTQYF
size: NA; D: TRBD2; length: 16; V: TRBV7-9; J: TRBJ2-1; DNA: TGTGCCAGCAGCTTAAACCGGCTAGCGGGGCACAATGAGCAGTTCTTC; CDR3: CASSLNRLAGHNEQFF
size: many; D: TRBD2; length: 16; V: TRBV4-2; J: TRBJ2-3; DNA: TGTGCCAGCAGCCAAGATCTAGCGGGGGGCACAGATACGCAGTATTTT; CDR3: CASSQDLAGGTDTQYF
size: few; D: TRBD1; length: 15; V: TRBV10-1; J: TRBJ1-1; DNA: TGCGCCAGCACCTTAGAGCGGGACAGGGAAACTGAAGCTTTCTTT; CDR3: CASTLERDRETEAFF
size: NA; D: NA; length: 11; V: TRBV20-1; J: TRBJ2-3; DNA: TGCAGTGCTAGACAGGGAGATACGCAGTATTTT; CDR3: CSARQGDTQYF
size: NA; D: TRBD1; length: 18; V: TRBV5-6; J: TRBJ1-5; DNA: TGTGCCAGCAGCTTGTTTAGAGGACAGGGTCTGAGCAATCAGCCCCAGCATTTT; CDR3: CASSLFRGQGLSNQPQHF
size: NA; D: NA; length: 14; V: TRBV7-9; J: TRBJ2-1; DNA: TGTGCCAGCAGTCACGAAATGGGGACTAATGAGCAGTTCTTC; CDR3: CASSHEMGTNEQFF
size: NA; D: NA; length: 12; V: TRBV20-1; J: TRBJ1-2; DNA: TGCAGTGTTACGGGTCACAACTATGGCTACACCTTC; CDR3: CSVTGHNYGYTF
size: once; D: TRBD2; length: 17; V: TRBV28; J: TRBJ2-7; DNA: TGTGCCAGCAGTTCCGCCGCGGGGGGGGCTGTTAACTACGAGCAGTACTTC; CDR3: CASSSAAGGAVNYEQYF
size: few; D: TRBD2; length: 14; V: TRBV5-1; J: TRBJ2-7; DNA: TGCGCCAGCAGCTTTAGCGGGGGGGCAGACGAGCAGTACTTC; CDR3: CASSFSGGADEQYF
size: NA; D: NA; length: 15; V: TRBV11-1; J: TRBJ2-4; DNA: TGTACCAGCAGCCCTCGTGGTGTAGCCAAAAACATTCAGTACTTC; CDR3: CTSSPRGVAKNIQYF
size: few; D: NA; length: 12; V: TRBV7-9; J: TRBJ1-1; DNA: TGTGCCAGCAGCCCAATCAACACTGAAGCTTTCTTT; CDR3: CASSPINTEAFF
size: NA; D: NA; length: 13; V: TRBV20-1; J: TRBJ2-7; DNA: TGCAGTGCCCCTAGGACCAACTCCTACGAGCAGTACTTC; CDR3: CSAPRTNSYEQYF
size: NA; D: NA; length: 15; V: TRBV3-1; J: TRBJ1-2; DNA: TGTGCCAGCAGCGATCAAAGTTGGGGGAACTATGGCTACACCTTC; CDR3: CASSDQSWGNYGYTF
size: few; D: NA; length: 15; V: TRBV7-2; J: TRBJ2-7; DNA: TGTGCCAGCAGTTACGGGATTCCTCCTACCTACGAGCAGTACTTC; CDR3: CASSYGIPPTYEQYF